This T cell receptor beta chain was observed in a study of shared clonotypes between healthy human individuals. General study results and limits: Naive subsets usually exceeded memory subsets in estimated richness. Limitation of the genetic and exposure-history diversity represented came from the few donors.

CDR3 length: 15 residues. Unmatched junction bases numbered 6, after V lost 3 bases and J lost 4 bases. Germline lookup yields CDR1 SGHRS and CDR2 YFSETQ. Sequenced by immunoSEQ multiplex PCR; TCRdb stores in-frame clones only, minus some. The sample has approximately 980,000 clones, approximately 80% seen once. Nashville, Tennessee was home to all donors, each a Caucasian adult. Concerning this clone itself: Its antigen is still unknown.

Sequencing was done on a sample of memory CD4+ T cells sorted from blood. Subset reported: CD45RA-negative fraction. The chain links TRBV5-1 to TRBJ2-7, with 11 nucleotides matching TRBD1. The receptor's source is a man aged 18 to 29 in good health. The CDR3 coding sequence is TGCGCCAGCAGCTCTACGGACAGGGGGCGTTACGAGCAGTACTTC. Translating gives CASSSTDRGRYEQYF.